Shown below are 13 T cell receptor beta chains from a single sample sequenced in a study of T cell clonality in common variable immunodeficiency. Using immunoSEQ multiplex PCR, the repertoire was profiled, and TCRdb retains in-frame clones only, with some absent. The sample holds tens of thousands of clones, and no clone turns up only once. The specimen sequenced was peripheral blood mononuclear cells. These TCRs come from a person aged 18 to 70 in good health.

This clone was detected ten times or more. The junction shows a germline mismatch at one end, possibly a read error. Read coverage stops 3 residues before the CDR3 terminus; the germline J gene supplies the remainder. The V gene is TRBV7-7, the J gene TRBJ2-5; D is possibly TRBD2 (6 bases). The CDR3 consists of 16 residues. Germline V lookup: CDR1 SSHAT, CDR2 FNYEAQ (reference sequence). This CDR3 reads CASSYGTGSGLETQYF. The sequenced part of the CDR3 DNA is TGTGCTAGCAGCTACGGAACGGGTAGCGGACTGGAGACC. Supplemented by reference TRBV7-7 and TRBJ2-5, the full variable domain reads GAGVSQSPRYKVTKRGQDVTLRCDPISSHATLYWYQQALGQGPEFLTYFNYEAQPDKSGLPSDRFSAERPEGSISTLTIQRTEQRDSAMYRCASSYGTGSGLETQYFGPGTRLLVL.

This clone was recorded many times. The CDR3 goes on 3 residues after the read ends, and that part is filled in from the germline J gene. The V gene is TRBV2, the J gene TRBJ1-2, with a tentative D call TRBD1 (5 bases). Between the trimmed V and J ends, which lost 2 bases and 4 bases, there was a span of 5 bases. The CDR3 covers 12 residues. Germline CDR1 SNHLY, CDR2 FYNNEI. CDR3 DNA, as far as it was read: TGTGCCAGCAGTGAACAGGGCTATGGC. It encodes CASSEQGYG. The entire CDR3 protein reads CASSEQGYGYTF. The variable domain in full, completed from reference TRBV2 and TRBJ1-2, reads EPEVTQTPSHQVTQMGQEVILRCVPISNHLYFYWYRQILGQKVEFLVSFYNNEISEKSEIFDDQFSVERPDGSNFTLKIRSTKLEDSAMYFCASSEQGYGYTFGSGTRLTVV.

Points on this clone: With a much larger clone just one base away, this may be a read error. The sequenced fragment ends 3 residues before the CDR3 boundary, so the rest is inferred from the germline J gene. The chain recombines TRBV20-1 with TRBJ1-2, with a possible D match to TRBD1 (6 bases). The CDR3 is 11 amino acids. Germline lookup yields CDR1 DFQATT and CDR2 SNEGSKA (reference sequence). The part of the CDR3 DNA that was read is TGCAATTCTAAACAGGGTGAGGGC. Protein sequence: CNSKQGEG. The CDR3 reads in full as CNSKQGEGYTF.

This clone was seen ten or more times. The read terminates 3 residues ahead of where the CDR3 ends, so the germline J gene completes it. This rearrangement joins TRBV20-1 to TRBJ2-1; TRBD2 agrees at 10 bases. V shed 6 bases and J 9 bases; nucleotides not matched to a gene: 14. Germline V gene data show CDR1 as DFQATT and CDR2 as SNEGSKA (reference sequence). The CDR3 runs to 15 residues. CDR3 loop: CSAAPPLAGVSEQFF. The CDR3 bases that were read are TGCAGTGCAGCACCCCCCCTAGCGGGAGTGAGTGAG.

This clone was seen more than once but under ten times. The read comes to an end 3 residues before the CDR3 does, leaving the germline J gene to fill in the end. The chain links TRBV20-1 to TRBJ2-7; D possibly corresponds to TRBD2 (6 bases). There are 14 residues in the CDR3. The germline CDR1 and CDR2 sequences are DFQATT and SNEGSKA (reference sequence). With 6 bases removed from V and 3 bases from J, the gap between germline ends came to 18 bases. CDR3 bases read: TGCAGTGCGGACGGAGGGCAGGGCTTCTACGAG. It yields the protein CSADGGQGFYE. The whole CDR3 protein reads CSADGGQGFYEQYF.

The table lists this clone with many counts. The DNA ends 3 residues before the CDR3 does, and the rest of the CDR3 is filled in from the germline J gene. V is TRBV19 and J is TRBJ2-7, with TRBD1 matching over 7 bases. The CDR3 totals 16 residues. Germline assignment: CDR1 LNHDA and CDR2 SQIVND (reference sequence). V dropped 4 bases and J dropped 1; count of bases not matched to a gene: 10. Incomplete CDR3 DNA: TGTGCCAGTAGTACAGGCCGGGACAGAAGATCCTACGAG. It specifies CASSTGRDRRSYE. The whole CDR3 sequence is CASSTGRDRRSYEQYF. The variable domain in full, with the rest retrieved from reference TRBV19 and TRBJ2-7, is DGGITQSPKYLFRKEGQNVTLSCEQNLNHDAMYWYRQDPGQGLRLIYYSQIVNDFQKGDIAEGYSVSREKKESFPLTVTSAQKNPTAFYLCASSTGRDRRSYEQYFGPGTRLTVT.

This clone was detected many times. The CDR3 goes on 3 residues after the read ends, and that part is filled in from the germline J gene. The V gene is TRBV19, the J gene TRBJ1-1, with TRBD1 matching 9 bases. V lost 5 bases and J lost 5; bases outside the gene matches: 9. The V gene's germline CDR1 is LNHDA and CDR2 SQIVND (reference sequence). The CDR3 covers 15 residues. The sequenced part of the CDR3 DNA is TGTGCCAGTAGTCTACCGGGACAGGGTCTTACTGAA. Amino acid sequence: CASSLPGQGLTE. The whole CDR3 is CASSLPGQGLTEAFF. Combining the CDR3 with reference TRBV19 and TRBJ1-1 gives the whole variable domain DGGITQSPKYLFRKEGQNVTLSCEQNLNHDAMYWYRQDPGQGLRLIYYSQIVNDFQKGDIAEGYSVSREKKESFPLTVTSAQKNPTAFYLCASSLPGQGLTEAFFGQGTRLTVV.

This clone was seen repeatedly, ten times or more. The read ends 3 residues before the CDR3 terminus; that terminus is restored from the germline J gene. Other DNA sequences in this sample translate to the same CDR3. The chain links TRBV20-1 to TRBJ2-5; 12 bases map to TRBD2. This CDR3 spans 16 amino acids. The germline CDR1 and CDR2 sequences are DFQATT and SNEGSKA (reference sequence). With 1 base clipped from V and 5 bases from J, the junction kept 8 bases outside the gene matches. The CDR3 here is CSARGSRLAGVETQYF. The part of the CDR3 DNA that was read is TGCAGTGCTAGAGGTTCTCGACTAGCGGGAGTCGAGACC.

At least ten counts were recorded for this clone. From the germline J gene comes the end of the CDR3, since the read stops 3 residues before it. The rearrangement uses TRBV7-8 and TRBJ2-2; no definite D call. Germline loops: CDR1 SGHVS, CDR2 FQNEAQ. Trimming cost V 6 bases and J 0 bases, with 8 bases left between them. The CDR3 is made up of 14 amino acids. This CDR3 reads CASRTVPNTGELFF. The covered CDR3 bases are TGTGCCAGCAGAACGGTCCCGAACACCGGGGAG.

Concerning this clone itself: The CDR3 end is not reached by the read, which stops 3 residues before it; the germline J gene fills it in. The chain employs TRBV6-2 or TRBV6-3 and TRBJ2-1, with TRBD2 matching 9 bases. Germline CDR1 and CDR2: MNHEY and SVGEGT. This CDR3 is 15 amino acids long. V lost 5 bases and J lost 7; bases outside the gene matches: 9. Partial CDR3 DNA: TGTGCCAGCAGTACCATAGCGGGAGCCGGGAATGAG. It translates to CASSTIAGAGNE. The entire CDR3 protein reads CASSTIAGAGNEQFF.

This clone appeared many times. The read ends 3 residues early relative to the CDR3; the germline J gene fills the gap. The chain employs TRBV18 and TRBJ2-3; the D gene is possibly TRBD2 (6 bases). Germline V gives CDR1 KGHSH, CDR2 LQKENI. This CDR3 has 16 residues. Trimming removed 0 bases from V and 6 bases from J, with 16 bases in between. The CDR3 sequence: CASSPPALANRDTQYF. The sequenced part of the CDR3 DNA is TGTGCCAGCTCACCACCAGCCCTAGCGAACCGCGATACG.

This clone was found many times. The read finishes 3 residues shy of the CDR3 end, and the germline J gene is used to complete it. This rearrangement joins TRBV12-3 or TRBV12-4 to TRBJ2-5; TRBD2 matches 7 bases. The CDR3 totals 13 residues. V lost 3 bases to trimming and J lost 2 bases; unmatched junction nucleotides: 0. This CDR3 is CASSFGGQETQYF. The covered CDR3 bases are TGTGCCAGCAGTTTCGGGGGGCAAGAGACC.

The table lists this clone with a few counts. The junction departs from germline at one end; a sequencing error may be responsible. The CDR3 end falls 3 residues outside the read, so it is completed with the germline J gene. The same CDR3 arises from other DNA sequences in this sample as well. The chain carries TRBV18 and TRBJ1-5; the D gene is possibly TRBD1 (5 bases). From germline, CDR1 is KGHSH and CDR2 LQKENI. CDR3 length: 15 amino acids. The sequenced part of the CDR3 DNA is TGTGCCAGTTCACCAGCGGACAACCCAAATCAGCCC. As protein: CASSPADNPNQP. The entire CDR3 is CASSPADNPNQPQHF.